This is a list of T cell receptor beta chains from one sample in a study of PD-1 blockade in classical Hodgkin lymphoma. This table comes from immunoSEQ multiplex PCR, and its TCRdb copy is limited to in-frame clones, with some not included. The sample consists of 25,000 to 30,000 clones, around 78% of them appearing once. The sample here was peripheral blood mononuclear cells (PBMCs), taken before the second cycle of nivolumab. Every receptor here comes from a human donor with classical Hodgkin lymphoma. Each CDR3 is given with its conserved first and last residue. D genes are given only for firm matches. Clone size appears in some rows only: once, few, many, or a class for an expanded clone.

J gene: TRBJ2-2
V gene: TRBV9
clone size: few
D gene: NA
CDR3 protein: CASRGMGELFF
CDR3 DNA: TGTGCCAGCAGGGGGATGGGGGAGCTGTTTTTT

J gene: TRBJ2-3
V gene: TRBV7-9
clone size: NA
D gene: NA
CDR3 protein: CASSTGTSQYF
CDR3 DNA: TGTGCCAGCAGCACCGGGACATCGCAGTATTTT

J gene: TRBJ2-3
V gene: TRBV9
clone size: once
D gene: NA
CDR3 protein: CASSPPADTQYF
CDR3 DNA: TGTGCCAGCAGCCCCCCCGCAGATACGCAGTATTTT

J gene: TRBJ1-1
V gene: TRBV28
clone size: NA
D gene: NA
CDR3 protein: CASSLITEAFF
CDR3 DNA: TGTGCCAGCAGCTTGATCACTGAAGCTTTCTTT

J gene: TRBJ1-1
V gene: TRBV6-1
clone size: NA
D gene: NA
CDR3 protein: CASSDHMNTEAFF
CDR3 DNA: TGTGCCAGCAGTGATCATATGAACACTGAAGCTTTCTTT

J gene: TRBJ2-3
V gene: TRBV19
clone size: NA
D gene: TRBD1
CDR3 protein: CASSRQGGTDTQYF
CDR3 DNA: TGTGCCAGTAGTAGACAGGGAGGCACAGATACGCAGTATTTT

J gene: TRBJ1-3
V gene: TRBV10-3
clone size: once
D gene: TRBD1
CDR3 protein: CATRQGDSGNTIYF
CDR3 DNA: TGTGCCACTCGACAGGGAGACTCTGGAAACACCATATATTTT

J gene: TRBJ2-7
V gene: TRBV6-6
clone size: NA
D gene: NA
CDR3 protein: CASSYSGGGLFSEQYF
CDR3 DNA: TGTGCCAGCAGTTACTCTGGGGGGGGCTTATTTAGCGAGCAGTACTTC

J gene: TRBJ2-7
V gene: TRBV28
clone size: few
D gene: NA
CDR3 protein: CASRSRQGQTYEQYF
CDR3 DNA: TGTGCCAGCAGGTCCCGGCAGGGCCAAACTTACGAGCAGTACTTC

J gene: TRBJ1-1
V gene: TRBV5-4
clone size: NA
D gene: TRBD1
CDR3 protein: CASSGGTANTEAFF
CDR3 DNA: TGTGCCAGCAGCGGGGGGACAGCGAACACTGAAGCTTTCTTT

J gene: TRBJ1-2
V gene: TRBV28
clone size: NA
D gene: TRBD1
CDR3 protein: CASSLTGTGALDGYTF
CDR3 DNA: TGTGCCAGCAGTTTAACCGGGACAGGGGCCCTCGATGGCTACACCTTC

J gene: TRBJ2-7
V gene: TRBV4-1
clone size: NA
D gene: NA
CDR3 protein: CASSPIARVSYEQYF
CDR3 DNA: TGCGCCAGCAGCCCTATTGCGAGGGTCTCCTACGAGCAGTACTTC

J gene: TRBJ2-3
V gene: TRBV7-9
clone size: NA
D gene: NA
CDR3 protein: CASSLVGGPTDTQYF
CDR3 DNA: TGTGCCAGCAGCTTAGTGGGGGGTCCCACAGATACGCAGTATTTT

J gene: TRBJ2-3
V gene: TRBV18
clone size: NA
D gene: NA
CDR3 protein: CASSPKRGSTDTQYF
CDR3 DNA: TGTGCCAGCTCACCAAAACGGGGTAGCACAGATACGCAGTATTTT

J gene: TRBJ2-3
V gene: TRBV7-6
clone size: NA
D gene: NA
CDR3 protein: CASSVRLSTDTQYF
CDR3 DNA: TGTGCCAGCAGCGTCAGGTTGAGCACAGATACGCAGTATTTT

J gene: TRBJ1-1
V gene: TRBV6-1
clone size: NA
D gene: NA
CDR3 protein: CASSQSAHNTEAFF
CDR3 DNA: TGTGCCAGCAGTCAATCGGCACACAACACTGAAGCTTTCTTT

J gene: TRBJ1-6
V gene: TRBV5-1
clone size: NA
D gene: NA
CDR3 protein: CASRGSYDNSPLHF
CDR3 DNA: TGCGCCAGCCGAGGCAGTTATGATAATTCACCCCTCCACTTT

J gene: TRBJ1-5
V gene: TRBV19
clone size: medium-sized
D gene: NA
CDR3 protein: CASSQGNRPQHF
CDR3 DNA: TGTGCCAGTAGTCAAGGGAATCGGCCCCAGCATTTT

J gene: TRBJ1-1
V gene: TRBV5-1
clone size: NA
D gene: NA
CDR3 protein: CASSRSFIGGANTEAFF
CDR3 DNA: TGCGCCAGCAGCCGATCCTTCATCGGGGGGGCCAACACTGAAGCTTTCTTT

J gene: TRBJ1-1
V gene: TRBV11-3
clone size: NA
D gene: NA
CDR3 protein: CASSLIAGNTEAFF
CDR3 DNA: TGTGCCAGCAGCCTCATAGCGGGGAACACTGAAGCTTTCTTT

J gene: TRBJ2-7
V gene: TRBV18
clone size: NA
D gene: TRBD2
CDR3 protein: CASSPGLVNYEQYF
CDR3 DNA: TGTGCCAGCTCACCGGGACTAGTTAACTACGAGCAGTACTTC

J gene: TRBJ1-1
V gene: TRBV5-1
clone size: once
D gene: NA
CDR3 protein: CASSSAGTLNTEAFF
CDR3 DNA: TGCGCCAGCAGCTCCGCCGGGACACTGAACACTGAAGCTTTCTTT

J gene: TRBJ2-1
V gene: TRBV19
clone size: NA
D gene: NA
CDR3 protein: CASSARVVSSKGNEQFF
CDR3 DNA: TGTGCCAGTAGTGCCAGGGTCGTAAGTTCGAAGGGCAATGAGCAGTTCTTC

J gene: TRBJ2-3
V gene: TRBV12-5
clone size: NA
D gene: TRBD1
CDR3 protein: CASGLARQGFGADTQYF
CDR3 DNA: TGTGCTAGTGGTTTGGCCAGACAGGGGTTCGGCGCAGATACGCAGTATTTT

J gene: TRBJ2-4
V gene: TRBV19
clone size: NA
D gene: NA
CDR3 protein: CASSFQGPKNIQYF
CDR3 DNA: TGTGCCTCCTCCTTCCAGGGGCCCAAAAACATTCAGTACTTC

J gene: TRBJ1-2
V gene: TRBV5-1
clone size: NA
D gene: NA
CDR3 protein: CASSLSGGDYGYTF
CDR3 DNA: TGCGCCAGCAGCTTGTCGGGCGGAGACTATGGCTACACCTTC

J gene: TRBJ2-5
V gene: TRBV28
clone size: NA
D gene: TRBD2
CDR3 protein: CASSAGLAGKETQYF
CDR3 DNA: TGTGCCAGCTCTGCGGGACTAGCGGGCAAAGAGACCCAGTACTTC

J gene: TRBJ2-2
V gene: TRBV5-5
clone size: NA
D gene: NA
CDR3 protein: CASSSGPTNTGELFF
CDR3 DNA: TGTGCCAGCAGCTCAGGGCCGACGAACACCGGGGAGCTGTTTTTT

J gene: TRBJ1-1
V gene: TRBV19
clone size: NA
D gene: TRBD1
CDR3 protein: CATTDRGNTEAFF
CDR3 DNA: TGTGCCACCACGGACAGGGGAAACACTGAAGCTTTCTTT

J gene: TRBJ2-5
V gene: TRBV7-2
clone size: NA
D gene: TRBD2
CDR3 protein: CASSQTAGGRETQYF
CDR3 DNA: TGTGCCAGCAGCCAAACGGCGGGAGGGAGAGAGACCCAGTACTTC

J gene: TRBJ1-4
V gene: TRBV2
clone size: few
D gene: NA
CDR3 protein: CARGSGATTNEKLFF
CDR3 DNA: TGTGCCAGGGGGTCAGGGGCAACAACTAATGAAAAACTGTTTTTT

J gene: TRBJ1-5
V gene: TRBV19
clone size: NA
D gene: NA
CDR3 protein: CASTLTGGINQPQHF
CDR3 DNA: TGTGCCAGTACCTTGACGGGGGGAATCAATCAGCCCCAGCATTTT

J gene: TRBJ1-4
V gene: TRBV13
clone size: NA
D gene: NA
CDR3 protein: CASSQMGSTNEKLFF
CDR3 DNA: TGTGCCAGCAGCCAGATGGGGTCAACTAATGAAAAACTGTTTTTT

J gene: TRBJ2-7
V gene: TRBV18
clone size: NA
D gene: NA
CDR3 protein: CASSPSGVTYEQYF
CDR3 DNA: TGTGCCAGCTCACCATCTGGGGTTACCTACGAGCAGTACTTC

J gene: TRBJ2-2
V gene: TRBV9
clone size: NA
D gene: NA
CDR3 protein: CASSEMGEPGELFF
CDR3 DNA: TGTGCCAGCAGCGAGATGGGGGAACCCGGGGAGCTGTTTTTT

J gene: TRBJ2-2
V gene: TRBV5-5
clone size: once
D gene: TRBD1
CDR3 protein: CASSWQTGETGELFF
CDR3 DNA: TGTGCCAGCAGCTGGCAAACAGGGGAAACCGGGGAGCTGTTTTTT

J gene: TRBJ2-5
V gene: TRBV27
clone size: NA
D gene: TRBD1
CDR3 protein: CASSWGTGTQETQYF
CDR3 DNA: TGTGCCAGCAGTTGGGGGACAGGAACTCAAGAGACCCAGTACTTC

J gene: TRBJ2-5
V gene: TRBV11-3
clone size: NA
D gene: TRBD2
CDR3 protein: CASSLLAGEETQYF
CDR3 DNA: TGTGCCAGCAGCTTACTAGCGGGGGAAGAGACCCAGTACTTC

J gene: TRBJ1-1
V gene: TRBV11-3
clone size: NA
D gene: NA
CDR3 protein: CASSARVHTEAFF
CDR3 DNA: TGTGCCAGCAGCGCCAGGGTTCACACTGAAGCTTTCTTT

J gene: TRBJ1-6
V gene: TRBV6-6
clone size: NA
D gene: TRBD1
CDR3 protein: CASSYDRATSPLHF
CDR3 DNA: TGTGCCAGCAGTTACGACAGGGCCACGTCACCCCTCCACTTT

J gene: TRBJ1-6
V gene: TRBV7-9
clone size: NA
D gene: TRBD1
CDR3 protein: CASSKIGQGELGSPLHF
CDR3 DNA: TGTGCCAGCAGCAAAATTGGACAGGGGGAGTTGGGTTCACCCCTCCACTTT

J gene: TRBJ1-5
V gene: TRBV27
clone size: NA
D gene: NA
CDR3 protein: CASSLFPVINQPQHF
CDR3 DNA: TGTGCCAGCAGTTTATTCCCGGTTATCAATCAGCCCCAGCATTTT

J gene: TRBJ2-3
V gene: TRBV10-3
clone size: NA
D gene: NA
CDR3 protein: CAISSFGGLADTQYF
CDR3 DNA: TGTGCCATCAGCTCTTTCGGGGGCTTAGCAGATACGCAGTATTTT

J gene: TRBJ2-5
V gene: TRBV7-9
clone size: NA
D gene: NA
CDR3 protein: CASSWRQAQETQYF
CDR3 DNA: TGTGCCAGCAGCTGGAGACAGGCCCAAGAGACCCAGTACTTC

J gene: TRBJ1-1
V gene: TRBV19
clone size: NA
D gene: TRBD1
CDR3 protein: CASTRGQQRKMNTEAFF
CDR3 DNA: TGTGCCAGTACTCGGGGACAGCAGAGAAAAATGAACACTGAAGCTTTCTTT

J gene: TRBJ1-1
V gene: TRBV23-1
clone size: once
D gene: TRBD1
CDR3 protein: CASSLTFNPGQGNTEAFF
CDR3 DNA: TGCGCCAGCAGTCTCACTTTTAATCCGGGACAGGGGAACACTGAAGCTTTCTTT

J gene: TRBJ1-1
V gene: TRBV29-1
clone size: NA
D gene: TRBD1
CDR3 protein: CSVHPGGTEAFF
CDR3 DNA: TGCAGCGTTCACCCAGGGGGCACTGAAGCTTTCTTT

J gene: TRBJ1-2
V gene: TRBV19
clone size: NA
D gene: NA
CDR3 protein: CASSRTQDTNYGYTF
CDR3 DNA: TGTGCCAGTAGTAGGACACAGGATACTAACTATGGCTACACCTTC

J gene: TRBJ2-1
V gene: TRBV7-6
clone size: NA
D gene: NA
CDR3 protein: CASRRQGGNEQFF
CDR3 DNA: TGTGCCAGCAGAAGACAGGGAGGCAATGAGCAGTTCTTC

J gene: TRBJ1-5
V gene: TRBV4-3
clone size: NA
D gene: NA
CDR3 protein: CASSQDEGQPQHF
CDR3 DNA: TGCGCCAGCAGCCAAGATGAAGGTCAGCCCCAGCATTTT

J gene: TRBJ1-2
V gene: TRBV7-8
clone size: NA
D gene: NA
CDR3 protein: CASSLGTALNYGYTF
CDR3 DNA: TGTGCCAGCAGCTTAGGGACAGCCCTTAACTATGGCTACACCTTC

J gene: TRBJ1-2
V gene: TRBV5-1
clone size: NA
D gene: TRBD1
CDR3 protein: CASSLVRDRGQGYTF
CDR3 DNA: TGCGCCAGCAGCTTGGTGCGGGACAGGGGGCAAGGCTACACCTTC

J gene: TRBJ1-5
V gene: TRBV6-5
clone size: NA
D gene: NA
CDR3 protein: CASSYSYISNQPQHF
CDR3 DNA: TGTGCCAGCAGTTACTCCTACATTAGCAATCAGCCCCAGCATTTT

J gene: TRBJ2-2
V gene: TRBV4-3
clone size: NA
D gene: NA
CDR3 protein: CASSQEVTGELFF
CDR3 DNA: TGCGCCAGCAGCCAAGAGGTGACCGGGGAGCTGTTTTTT

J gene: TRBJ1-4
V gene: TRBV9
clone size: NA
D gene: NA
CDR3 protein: CASSRTARNEKLFF
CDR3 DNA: TGTGCCAGCAGCAGGACAGCCAGGAATGAAAAACTGTTTTTT